This record concerns one T cell receptor (beta chain) sequence. Its recognized antigen is unknown. No base-level quality is on record; no much larger clone is a single base apart. Libraries were constructed by the immunoSEQ multiplex PCR assay. In its TCRdb copy, this immuneACCESS table keeps in-frame sequences only and misses some clones. Where compared with another copy, unresolved V genes explain less than half of these, and the others have no known cause. The sample profile shows around 96,000 clones; 85% to 95% of them were found once. 3.5% to 4.5% of the sample comes from the top ten. The entry originates in a study of T cell changes during pregnancy in multiple sclerosis (dated by TCRdb to between 2019 and 2020). At the level of the whole study: In women with multiple sclerosis, the researchers looked at how the T cell repertoire shifted as pregnancy progressed.

V is reduced by 4 bases and J by 9 bases, leaving a spacing of 13 bases between them. The CDR3 runs 13 amino acids, cysteine and phenylalanine included. Of the read, only the CDR3 DNA is kept; its 39 bases are in frame from base 1. According to the germline V gene, CDR1 reads SQVTM and CDR2 reads ANQGSEA. The rearrangement combines TRBV29-1 with TRBJ1-6; D gene: possibly TRBD1, on 6 matching bases. The sequence was obtained from a female donor with multiple sclerosis, enrolled in a pregnancy study. The sample in question was peripheral blood, obtained in the first trimester of pregnancy. The CDR3 corresponds to CSVGLGATSPLHF. At the DNA level, the sequence is TGCAGCGTTGGGTTGGGGGCGACTTCACCCCTCCACTTT.